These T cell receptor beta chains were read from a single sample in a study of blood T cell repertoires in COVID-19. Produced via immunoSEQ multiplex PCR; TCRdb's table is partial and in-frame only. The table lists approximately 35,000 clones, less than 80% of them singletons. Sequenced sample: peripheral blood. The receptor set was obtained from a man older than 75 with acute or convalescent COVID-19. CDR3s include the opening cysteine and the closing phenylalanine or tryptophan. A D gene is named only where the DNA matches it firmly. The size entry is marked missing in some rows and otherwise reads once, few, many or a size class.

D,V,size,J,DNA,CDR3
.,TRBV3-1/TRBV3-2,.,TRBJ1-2,TGTGCCAGCAGCCCTGGGGGCAACCTCGGCGGCTACACCTTC,CASSPGGNLGGYTF
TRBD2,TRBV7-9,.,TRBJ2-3,TGTGCCAGCAGCTCCCTAGCGGGGGGAAATACGCAGTATTTT,CASSSLAGGNTQYF
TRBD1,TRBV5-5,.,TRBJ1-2,TGTGCCAGCAGCCTACAGGGGCAAGGCTACACCTTC,CASSLQGQGYTF
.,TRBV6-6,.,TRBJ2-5,TGTGCCAGCAGTCGGGACAAGCAAGAGACCCAGTACTTC,CASSRDKQETQYF
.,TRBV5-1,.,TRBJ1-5,TGCGCCAGCAGCTTGGTTGGAGGCAATCAGCCCCAGCATTTT,CASSLVGGNQPQHF
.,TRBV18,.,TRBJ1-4,TGTGCCAGCTCACCACCAGCACAGGGCGCGGAAAAACTGTTTTTT,CASSPPAQGAEKLFF
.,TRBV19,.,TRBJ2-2,TGTGCCAGTAGTATCCGGCGGGTGGGCCAAGCCGGGGAGCTGTTTTTT,CASSIRRVGQAGELFF
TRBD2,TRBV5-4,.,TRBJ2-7,TGTGCCAGCAGCACAGGACTAGCGGGGGGAAGTAACGAGCAGTACTTC,CASSTGLAGGSNEQYF
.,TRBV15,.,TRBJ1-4,TGTGCCACCAGCTCCTTGTACAGAGAAAAACTGTTTTTT,CATSSLYREKLFF
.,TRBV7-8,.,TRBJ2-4,TGTGCCAGCAGCAATCATAGAGGAACCAAAAACATTCAGTACTTC,CASSNHRGTKNIQYF
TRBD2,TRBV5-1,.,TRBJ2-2,TGCGCCAGCAGCTTGATGACCGGGGGGTCCGGGGAGCTGTTTTTT,CASSLMTGGSGELFF
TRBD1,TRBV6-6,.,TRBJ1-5,TGTGCCAGCAGTCGGACAGGGACTTACTCGTATAGCAATCAGCCCCAGCATTTT,CASSRTGTYSYSNQPQHF
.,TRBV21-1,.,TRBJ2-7,TGTGCCAGCAGCAAAGGGGGGGGCGAGCAGTACTTC,CASSKGGGEQYF
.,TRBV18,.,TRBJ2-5,TGTGCCAGCTCACCGGGACACCAGGGAGAGACCCAGTACTTC,CASSPGHQGETQYF
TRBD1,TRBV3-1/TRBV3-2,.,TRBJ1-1,TGTGCCAGCAGCGTCCAACAGGGGAATGAAGCTTTCTTT,CASSVQQGNEAFF
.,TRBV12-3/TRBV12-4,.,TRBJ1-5,TGTGCCAGCAGACAGGGTAATCAGCCCCAGCATTTT,CASRQGNQPQHF
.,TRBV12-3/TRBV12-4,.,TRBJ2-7,TGTGCCAGCTCAAGGGGTCCCTACGAGCAGTACTTC,CASSRGPYEQYF
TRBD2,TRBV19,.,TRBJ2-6,TGTGCCAGTAGTCTAATTCCAGCGGGGGTCATTAGCTCTGGGGCCAACGTCCTGACTTTC,CASSLIPAGVISSGANVLTF
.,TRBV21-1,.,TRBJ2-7,TGTGCCAGCAGCAAGCCGACTAGCGGGGGCCTTTTCCCCTACGAGCAGTACTTC,CASSKPTSGGLFPYEQYF
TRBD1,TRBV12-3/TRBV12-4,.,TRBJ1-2,TGTGCCAGCAGTTGGGGACAGGGGAGTGGCTACACCTTC,CASSWGQGSGYTF
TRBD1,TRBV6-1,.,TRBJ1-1,TGTGCCAGCAGTGACCGACAGGGTTGGTCGGCTTTCTTT,CASSDRQGWSAFF
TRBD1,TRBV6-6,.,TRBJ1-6,TGTGCCAGCAGTGCGACCGGGACAGGGAATAATTCACCCCTCCACTTT,CASSATGTGNNSPLHF
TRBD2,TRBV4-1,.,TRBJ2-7,TGCGCCAGCAGCGCGGCCGGGACTAGCGGGGCCTACGAGCAGTACTTC,CASSAAGTSGAYEQYF
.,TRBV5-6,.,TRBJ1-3,TGTGCCAGCAGCAGGGCAGGGGGAAACACCATATATTTT,CASSRAGGNTIYF
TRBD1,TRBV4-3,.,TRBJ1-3,TGCGCCAGCAGCCAGGAACTTACAGGGGCTGGAAACACCATATATTTT,CASSQELTGAGNTIYF
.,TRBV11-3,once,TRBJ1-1,TGTGCCAGCAGTTACAGGGAAGGGGCTGAAGCTTTCTTT,CASSYREGAEAFF
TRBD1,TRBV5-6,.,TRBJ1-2,TGTGCCAGCAGCTTGTACAGGGGGCGGAACTATGGCTACACCTTC,CASSLYRGRNYGYTF
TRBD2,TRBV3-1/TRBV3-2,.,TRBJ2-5,TGTGCCAGCAGCCAAGATGGGCTAGCGGGGCAGACCCAGTACTTC,CASSQDGLAGQTQYF
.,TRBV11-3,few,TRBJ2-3,TGTGCCAGCAGCCTTACGCAACTCGCAGATACGCAGTATTTT,CASSLTQLADTQYF
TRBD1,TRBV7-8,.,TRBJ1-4,TGTGCCAGCAGAAACTCAGGGGGGTTTAATGAAAAACTGTTTTTT,CASRNSGGFNEKLFF
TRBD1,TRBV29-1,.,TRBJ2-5,TGCAGCGCTCCCACAGGGGGCAGAGAGACCCAGTACTTC,CSAPTGGRETQYF
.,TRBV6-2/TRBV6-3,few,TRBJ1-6,TGTGCCAGCAGTTACTCGGTAGGGGGAAGCTCCTATAATTCACCCCTCCACTTT,CASSYSVGGSSYNSPLHF
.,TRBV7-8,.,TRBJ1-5,TGTGCCAGCAGCTTCTCAGGGGTCCGGCCCGATCAGCCCCAGCATTTT,CASSFSGVRPDQPQHF
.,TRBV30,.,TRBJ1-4,TGTGCCTGGGACCCAGGGGCAACTAATGAAAAACTGTTTTTT,CAWDPGATNEKLFF
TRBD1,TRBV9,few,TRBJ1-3,TGTGCCAGCAGCGAACGAGCGAGGGGGCTAGCTGGAAACACCATATATTTT,CASSERARGLAGNTIYF
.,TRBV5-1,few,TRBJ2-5,TGCGCCAGCAGCTTGGCCGGGATGGAGACCCAGTACTTC,CASSLAGMETQYF
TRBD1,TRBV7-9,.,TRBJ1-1,TGTGCCAGCAGCTTTTCTTCGGCCGGACAGGGCGGCACTGAAGCTTTCTTT,CASSFSSAGQGGTEAFF
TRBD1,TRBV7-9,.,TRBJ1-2,TGTGCCAGCAGCCCGGACAGGGGCCCTCTAGAGGGCTACACCTTC,CASSPDRGPLEGYTF
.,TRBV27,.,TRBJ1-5,TGTGCCAGCAGTTTATGGGGAGGGGAGGATCAGCCCCAGCATTTT,CASSLWGGEDQPQHF
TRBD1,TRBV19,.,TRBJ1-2,TGTGCCAGTAGTACCTCAACTGGACAGGGGGCCTGGTATGGCTACACCTTC,CASSTSTGQGAWYGYTF
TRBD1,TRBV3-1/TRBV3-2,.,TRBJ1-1,TGTGCCAGCAGCCAGGGACAGATCACTGAAGCTTTCTTT,CASSQGQITEAFF
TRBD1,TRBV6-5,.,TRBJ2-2,TGTGCCAGCAGCCGGGACAGGGGTGGGAGCGGGGAGCTGTTTTTT,CASSRDRGGSGELFF
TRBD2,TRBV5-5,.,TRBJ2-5,TGTGCCAGCAGCCCGAGCGGGGGGCGGGAGACCCAGTACTTC,CASSPSGGRETQYF